The present T cell receptor beta chain was sequenced within a study of blood T cell repertoires in COVID-19. About the research overall: The samples span acute and convalescent COVID-19 from the United States, Italy and Spain. The analysed material was cDNA or gDNA that came from T cells, B-cell-depleted T cells, or PBMCs.

The germline V gene has CDR1 MDHEN and CDR2 SYDVKM. The CDR3 is 15 residues long. V lost 9 bases, J lost 0 bases, and 15 bases lay in between. In the authors' methods: Quantification of nucleated cells was approximated via reference gene primer amplification. Sequencing used immunoSEQ multiplex PCR; TCRdb keeps in-frame clones, though not all of them. V, J and clone size reflect that table, while D and trimming were determined from the DNA. This table holds about 280,000 clones, roughly 85% found once. The receptor comes from a man aged 50 to 60 with active or convalescent COVID-19. The chain links TRBV28 to TRBJ2-1; D may be TRBD2 (5 bases). Sequenced: peripheral blood. The DNA for the CDR3 is TGTGCCAGTTTACTAGACCTAGGCTCCTACAATGAGCAGTTCTTC. This codes for CASLLDLGSYNEQFF.